The clone carrying this T cell receptor beta chain was observed a handful of times. This specimen belongs to a study of beta chain features in type 1 diabetes. As every portion of the isolated RNA was reverse transcribed, the sequencing read expressed TCRB transcripts. Some clones are missing from TCRdb's copy, which holds only in-frame ones; the method was immunoSEQ multiplex PCR. The table has a few hundred thousand clones, approximately 16% seen once. The CDR3 is 15 amino acids. Trimming shortened V by 5 bases and J by 8 bases, and 21 bases separated the two germline ends. Germline CDR1 reads MNHEY; CDR2 reads SVGAGI.

This clonotype was sampled from a woman between 18 and 29 years old in good health. The source material was naive CD4+ T cells from blood. The chain employs TRBV6-5 and TRBJ1-2; D is possibly TRBD1 (6 bases). Here the CDR3 DNA reads TGTGCCAGCAGTGACTACGCGACAGGTGCGGCCGGCTACACCTTC. It is translated as CASSDYATGAAGYTF.